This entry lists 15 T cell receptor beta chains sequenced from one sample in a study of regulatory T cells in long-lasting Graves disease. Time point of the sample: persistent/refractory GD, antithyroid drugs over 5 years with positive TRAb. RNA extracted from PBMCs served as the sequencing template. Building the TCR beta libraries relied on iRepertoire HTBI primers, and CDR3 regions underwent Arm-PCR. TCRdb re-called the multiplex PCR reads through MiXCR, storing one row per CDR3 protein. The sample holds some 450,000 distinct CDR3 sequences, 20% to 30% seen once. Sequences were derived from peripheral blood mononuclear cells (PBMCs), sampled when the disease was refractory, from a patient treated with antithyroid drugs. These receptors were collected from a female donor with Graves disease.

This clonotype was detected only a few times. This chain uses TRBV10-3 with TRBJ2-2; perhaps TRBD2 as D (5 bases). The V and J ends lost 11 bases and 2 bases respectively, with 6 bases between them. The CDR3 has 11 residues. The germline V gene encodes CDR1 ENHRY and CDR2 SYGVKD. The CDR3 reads CAGGNTGELFF. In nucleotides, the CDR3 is TGTGCCGGAGGAAACACCGGGGAGCTGTTTTTT.

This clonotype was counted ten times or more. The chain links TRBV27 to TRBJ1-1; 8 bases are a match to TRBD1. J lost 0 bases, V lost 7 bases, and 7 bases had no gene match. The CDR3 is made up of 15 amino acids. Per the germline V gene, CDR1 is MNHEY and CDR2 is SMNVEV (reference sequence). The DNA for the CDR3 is TGTGCCAGCACCCAAGGACAGGGACTGAACACTGAAGCTTTCTTT. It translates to CASTQGQGLNTEAFF.

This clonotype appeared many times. CDR3 nucleotide sequence: TGTGCCAGCAGTTTAGGGGCGGGCGCCGCGAACACCGGGGAGCTGTTTTTT. Amino acid sequence: CASSLGAGAANTGELFF. The chain combines TRBV12-3 or TRBV12-4 with TRBJ2-2; D is perhaps TRBD2 (5 bases). Trimming stripped 1 base from V and 0 bases from J, with 12 bases between. The CDR3 runs 17 residues.

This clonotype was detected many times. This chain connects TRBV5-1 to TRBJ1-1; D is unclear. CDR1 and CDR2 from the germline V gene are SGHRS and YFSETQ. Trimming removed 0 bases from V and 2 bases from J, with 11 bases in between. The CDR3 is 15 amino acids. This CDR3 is CASSLVSDGNTEAFF. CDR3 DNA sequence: TGCGCCAGCAGCTTGGTTAGTGACGGTAACACTGAAGCTTTCTTT. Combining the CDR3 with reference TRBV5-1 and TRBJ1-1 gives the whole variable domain KAGVTQTPRYLIKTRGQQVTLSCSPISGHRSVSWYQQTPGQGLQFLFEYFSETQRNKGNFPGRFSGRQFSNSRSEMNVSTLELGDSALYLCASSLVSDGNTEAFFGQGTRLTVV.

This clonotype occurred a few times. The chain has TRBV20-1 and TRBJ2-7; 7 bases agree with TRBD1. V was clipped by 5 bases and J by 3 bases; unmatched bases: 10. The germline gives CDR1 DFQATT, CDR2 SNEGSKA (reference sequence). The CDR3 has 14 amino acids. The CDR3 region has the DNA TGCAGTGCTCTCAAAAGACAGGGAAACTACGAGCAGTACTTC. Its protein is CSALKRQGNYEQYF.

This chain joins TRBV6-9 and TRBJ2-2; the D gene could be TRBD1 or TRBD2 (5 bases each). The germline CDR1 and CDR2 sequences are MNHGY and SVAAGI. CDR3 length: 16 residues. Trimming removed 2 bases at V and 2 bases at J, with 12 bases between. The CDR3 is CASSYPPGPNTGELFF. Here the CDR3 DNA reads TGTGCCAGCAGTTATCCGCCGGGACCAAACACCGGGGAGCTGTTTTTT.

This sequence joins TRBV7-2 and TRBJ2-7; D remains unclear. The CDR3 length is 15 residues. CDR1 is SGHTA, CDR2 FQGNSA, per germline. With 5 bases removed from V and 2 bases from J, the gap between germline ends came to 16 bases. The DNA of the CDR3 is TGTGCCAGCAGCCCCCCCGGAACTCGAACCTACGAGCAGTACTTC. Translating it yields CASSPPGTRTYEQYF.

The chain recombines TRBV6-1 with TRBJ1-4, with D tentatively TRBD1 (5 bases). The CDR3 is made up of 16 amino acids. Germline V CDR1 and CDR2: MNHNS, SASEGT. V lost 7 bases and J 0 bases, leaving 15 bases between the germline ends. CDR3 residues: CASKPDATATNEKLFF. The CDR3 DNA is TGTGCCAGCAAACCCGACGCGACAGCAACTAATGAAAAACTGTTTTTT.

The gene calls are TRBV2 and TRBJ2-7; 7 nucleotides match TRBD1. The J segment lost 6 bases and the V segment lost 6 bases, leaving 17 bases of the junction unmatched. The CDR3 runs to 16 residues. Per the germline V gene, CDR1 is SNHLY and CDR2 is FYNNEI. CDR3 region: CASSGSTGFEAGEQYF. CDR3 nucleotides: TGTGCCAGCAGCGGATCGACAGGGTTTGAGGCAGGCGAGCAGTACTTC.

In DNA form, the CDR3 reads TGCGCCAGCAGCATCGGGGACAGGGGTAATCAGCCCCAGCATTTT. It is translated as CASSIGDRGNQPQHF. This chain connects TRBV5-1 to TRBJ1-5; the match to TRBD1 covers 10 bases. The germline CDR1 and CDR2 sequences are SGHRS and YFSETQ. The CDR3 runs to 15 residues. V gave up 4 bases and J gave up 4 bases; unmatched junction bases: 5.

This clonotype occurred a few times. CDR3: CASSTNGTGQETQYF. CDR3 sequence (DNA): TGTGCCAGTAGTACGAACGGGACAGGGCAAGAGACCCAGTACTTC. V is TRBV19 and J is TRBJ2-5, with 9 nucleotides matching TRBD1. The junction had 5 bases not matched to a gene; V was cut back by 4 bases and J by 2 bases. Germline loops: CDR1 LNHDA, CDR2 SQIVND (reference sequence). The CDR3 runs 15 residues.

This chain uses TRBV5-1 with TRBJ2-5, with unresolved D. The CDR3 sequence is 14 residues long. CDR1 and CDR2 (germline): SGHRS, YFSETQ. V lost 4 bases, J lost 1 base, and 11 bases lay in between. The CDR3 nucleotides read TGCGCCAGCAGCCAAGTGGACGGCCAAGAGACCCAGTACTTC. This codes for CASSQVDGQETQYF.

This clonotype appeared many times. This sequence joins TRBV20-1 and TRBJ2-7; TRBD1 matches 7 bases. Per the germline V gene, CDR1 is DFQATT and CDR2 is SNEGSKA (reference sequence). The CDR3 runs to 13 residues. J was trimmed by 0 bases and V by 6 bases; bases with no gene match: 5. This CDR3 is CSARTGASYEQYF. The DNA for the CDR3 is TGCAGTGCGAGGACAGGCGCCTCCTACGAGCAGTACTTC.

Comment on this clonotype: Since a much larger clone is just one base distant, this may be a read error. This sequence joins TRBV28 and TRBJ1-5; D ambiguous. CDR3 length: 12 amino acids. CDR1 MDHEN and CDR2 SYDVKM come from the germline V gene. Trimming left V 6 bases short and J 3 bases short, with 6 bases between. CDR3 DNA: TGTGCCAGCAGGGGGATCAATCAGCCCCAGCATTTT. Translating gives CASRGINQPQHF.

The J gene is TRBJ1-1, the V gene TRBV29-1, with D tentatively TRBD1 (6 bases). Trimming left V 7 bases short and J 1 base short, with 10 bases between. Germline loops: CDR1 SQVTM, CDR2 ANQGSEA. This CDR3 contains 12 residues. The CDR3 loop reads CSGFRGNTEAFF. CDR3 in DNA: TGCAGCGGTTTCAGGGGGAACACTGAAGCTTTCTTT.